This T cell receptor beta chain was obtained from a study of blood T cells in healthy people across ages. It was with a sample-barcoded 5' primer and a J-beta primer mix that a second PCR of roughly 7 to 12 cycles was run. Every cDNA molecule carried a tag from a template-switch adaptor bearing 12 random nucleotides. Via MiXCR, TCRdb re-called the 5' RACE reads, giving one row per CDR3 protein. The data contain about 570,000 distinct CDR3 sequences, 25% to 30% of them singletons. V lost 3 bases to trimming and J lost 2 bases, with 11 bases between them. Germline CDR1 SGHDT, CDR2 YYEEEE. The CDR3 extends over 14 amino acids.

The rearrangement joins TRBV5-6 to TRBJ2-5, with unresolved D. The TCR was taken from a woman aged 65 to 85 in good health. Sequencing was done on a sample of blood. In nucleotides, the CDR3 is TGTGCCAGCAGCTCGGTAGCAGCTCAAGAGACCCAGTACTTC. Amino acid sequence: CASSSVAAQETQYF. Together with reference TRBV5-6 and TRBJ2-5, the CDR3 gives the full variable domain: DAGVTQSPTHLIKTRGQQVTLRCSPKSGHDTVSWYQQALGQGPQFIFQYYEEEERQRGNFPDRFSGHQFPNYSSELNVNALLLGDSALYLCASSSVAAQETQYFGPGTRLLVL.